Following are 22 T cell receptor beta chains from one sample sequenced in a study of shared clonotypes between healthy human individuals. The method was immunoSEQ multiplex PCR; TCRdb's version includes in-frame clones alone and lacks a portion of them. The table has 2 million to 2.5 million clones, about 92% seen once. Positively selected for CCR7, the CD45RO-negative cells used as naive CD8 cells excluded terminally differentiated effector memory CD45RA+ cells. Material: naive CD8+ T cells from PBMCs. These receptors were obtained from a man between 18 and 35 years old in good health. Some clones in this sample may be carry-over from other donors' samples.

The chain uses TRBV11-2 and TRBJ2-5; 7 positions agree with TRBD2. Germline CDR1 is SGHAT and CDR2 is FQNNGV. Unmatched junction bases numbered 15, after V lost 4 bases and J lost 7 bases. The length of the CDR3 is 16 residues. CDR3 DNA: TGTGCCAGCAGCTCAGGCAGCGGGATGGCCTCCTGGACCCAGTACTTC. Translated, it gives CASSSGSGMASWTQYF.

The chain is built from TRBV5-8 and TRBJ1-5; D uncertain. The CDR3 loop spans 13 amino acids. Germline CDR1 is SGHTS and CDR2 is YDEGEE. The ends were cut back, 5 bases at V and 0 bases at J, with 6 bases in the middle. Written as DNA, the CDR3 is TGTGCCAGCAGTTATAATAGCAATCAGCCCCAGCATTTT. This translates into CASSYNSNQPQHF.

This sequence joins TRBV10-3 and TRBJ2-5; tentatively, D is TRBD1 (5 bases). The CDR3 covers 14 residues. The germline V gene has CDR1 ENHRY and CDR2 SYGVKD. V was trimmed by 4 bases and J by 0 bases, leaving 9 bases between them. CDR3 sequence: CAISAVGHQETQYF. CDR3 bases: TGTGCCATCAGTGCTGTGGGGCACCAAGAGACCCAGTACTTC.

This chain uses TRBV28 with TRBJ1-4; D remains unclear. This CDR3 contains 14 residues. V gave up 6 bases and J gave up 7 bases, with 15 bases separating them. CDR1 is MDHEN and CDR2 is SYDVKM in the germline V gene. CDR3 nucleotides: TGTGCCAGCAGCCTGCCAGCAAGAAGTGAAAAACTGTTTTTT. It is translated as CASSLPARSEKLFF.

This clone was counted a single time. The chain links TRBV5-4 to TRBJ2-3; no clear D. Germline V CDR1 and CDR2: SGHNT, YYREEE (reference sequence). Between the trimmed V and J ends, which lost 4 bases and 11 bases, there was a span of 17 bases. The CDR3 sequence is 13 residues long. CDR3 sequence: CASSPIAGREQYF. CDR3 in DNA: TGTGCCAGCAGCCCGATAGCTGGGCGTGAGCAGTATTTT.

J is TRBJ2-7 and V is TRBV7-9, with D possibly matching TRBD1 (6 bases). The CDR3 contains 15 residues. V was pared by 0 bases and J by 7 bases, with 16 bases between. Germline V gene sequence: CDR1 SEHNR, CDR2 FQNEAQ (reference sequence). CDR3 residues: CASSLAGHPFGEQYF. The CDR3 DNA reads as TGTGCCAGCAGCTTAGCGGGACACCCGTTTGGGGAGCAGTACTTC.

V gene TRBV28 combines with J gene TRBJ2-1; 13 positions match TRBD2. Germline CDR1 is MDHEN and CDR2 is SYDVKM. With 4 bases clipped from V and 9 bases from J, the junction kept 15 bases outside the gene matches. CDR3 length: 18 residues. CDR3 region: CASSSPTSGRTFYGEQFF. The CDR3 nucleotides are TGTGCCAGCAGTTCGCCGACTAGCGGGAGGACTTTCTACGGTGAGCAGTTCTTC.

The rearrangement links TRBV7-9 to TRBJ2-1; TRBD1 might be the D (5 bases). The length of the CDR3 is 13 residues. Germline V CDR1 and CDR2: SEHNR, FQNEAQ (reference sequence). Between the trimmed V and J ends, which lost 3 bases and 9 bases, there was a span of 12 bases. The DNA for the CDR3 is TGTGCCAGCAGCTTTACAGGTTCGGGTGAGCAGTTCTTC. Its translation is CASSFTGSGEQFF.

The chain carries TRBV6-5 and TRBJ2-1; D call uncertain. Germline-derived CDR1 and CDR2 are MNHEY and SVGAGI. CDR3 size: 13 residues. V was clipped by 6 bases and J by 3 bases, with 9 bases between them. The chain's CDR3 is CASSSSIYNEQFF. CDR3 coding DNA: TGTGCCAGCAGCTCGTCCATCTACAATGAGCAGTTCTTC.

This clone was counted once. This chain links TRBV7-6 with TRBJ2-2; 7 bases fit TRBD1. The CDR3 has 16 amino acids. Germline CDR1 is SGHVS and CDR2 is FNYEAQ. The trim removed 2 bases at V and 4 bases at J, leaving 7 bases unmatched. The CDR3 region has the DNA TGTGCCAGCAGCTTACGTCAGGGGGAAAGCACCGGGGAGCTGTTTTTT. Its protein product is CASSLRQGESTGELFF.

This chain connects TRBV29-1 to TRBJ1-3; no definite D call. The V end lost 5 bases, the J end lost 6 bases, and 14 bases lay between the germline ends. Per the germline V gene, CDR1 is SQVTM and CDR2 is ANQGSEA. This CDR3 contains 13 residues. The CDR3 region has the DNA TGCAGCGTTTTGTCGGTCGAAACAAACACCATATATTTT. It yields the protein CSVLSVETNTIYF.

The genes are TRBV5-4 and TRBJ2-5; 7 bases fit TRBD1. The CDR3 is made up of 13 amino acids. V shed 9 bases, J shed 0 bases, and the junction held 5 bases outside the gene matches. The germline V gene encodes CDR1 SGHNT and CDR2 YYREEE (reference sequence). CDR3 nucleotide sequence: TGTGCCATGCTTACAGGGGACCAAGAGACCCAGTACTTC. It is translated as CAMLTGDQETQYF. Supplemented by reference TRBV5-4 and TRBJ2-5, the full variable domain reads ETGVTQSPTHLIKTRGQQVTLRCSSQSGHNTVSWYQQALGQGPQFIFQYYREEENGRGNFPPRFSGLQFPNYSSELNVNALELDDSALYLCAMLTGDQETQYFGPGTRLLVL.

This chain uses TRBV9 with TRBJ1-1; TRBD1 matches 11 bases. Germline V CDR1 and CDR2: SGDLS, YYNGEE. The CDR3 sequence is 17 residues long. The J segment lost 6 bases and the V segment lost 0 bases, leaving 10 bases of the junction unmatched. The CDR3 region is CASSVDGTGGFSPEAFF. The CDR3 DNA reads TGTGCCAGCAGCGTAGATGGGACAGGGGGGTTTAGTCCTGAAGCTTTCTTT.

The chain is built from TRBV6-4 and TRBJ2-2; 7 bases map to TRBD1. Germline CDR1 MRHNA, CDR2 SNTAGT. The V gene end was trimmed by 6 bases and the J gene end by 2 bases; junction bases not matched to a gene: 3. The CDR3 sequence is 14 residues long. This CDR3 is CASRRTGNTGELFF. The CDR3 bases are TGTGCCAGCAGAAGGACAGGAAACACCGGGGAGCTGTTTTTT.

The rearrangement uses TRBV7-9 and TRBJ2-2; 9 nucleotides agree with TRBD1. V dropped 8 bases and J dropped 5; count of bases not matched to a gene: 12. The CDR3 extends over 16 amino acids. CDR1 SEHNR and CDR2 FQNEAQ come from the germline V gene (reference sequence). CDR3 bases: TGTGCCAGCGGGCCAGGACAGGGGAGCTGGACCGGGGAGCTGTTTTTT. Translated, it gives CASGPGQGSWTGELFF.

The V gene is TRBV7-2, the J gene TRBJ1-5; TRBD1 aligns across 7 bases. The CDR3 runs to 15 residues. After removal of 5 bases from V and 4 bases from J, the junction contained 8 bases not matched to a gene. Germline V gene sequence: CDR1 SGHTA, CDR2 FQGNSA. The CDR3 is CASSPQKGANQPQHF. In nucleotides, the CDR3 is TGTGCCAGCAGCCCCCAGAAGGGGGCGAATCAGCCCCAGCATTTT.

This sequence joins TRBV5-6 and TRBJ1-6; no reliable D call. The V end lost 3 bases, the J end lost 7 bases, and 8 bases lay between the germline ends. From germline, CDR1 is SGHDT and CDR2 YYEEEE. The CDR3 sequence is 13 residues long. CDR3 DNA: TGTGCCAGCAGCTCAGGTCAGAATTCACCCCTCCACTTT. Its protein product is CASSSGQNSPLHF.

This chain joins TRBV27 and TRBJ2-7; 11 bases line up with TRBD1. With 5 bases clipped from V and 6 bases from J, the junction kept 12 bases outside the gene matches. Germline V gene lookup returns CDR1 MNHEY and CDR2 SMNVEV (reference sequence). This CDR3 has 16 amino acids. CDR3 loop: CASSVRTGGLGSEQYF. DNA for the CDR3: TGTGCCAGCAGTGTACGGACAGGGGGCTTGGGTAGCGAGCAGTACTTC.

The chain employs TRBV2 and TRBJ2-5; maybe TRBD2 (5 bases). This CDR3 region has 15 residues. Germline assignment: CDR1 SNHLY and CDR2 FYNNEI. V was shortened by 10 bases and J by 5 bases, with 23 bases between the two germline ends. The CDR3 protein is CATGVSSLLSETQYF. DNA for the CDR3: TGTGCCACCGGGGTTAGTTCCCTCTTGTCTGAGACCCAGTACTTC.

The gene calls are TRBV2 and TRBJ2-7; 10 bases agree with TRBD2. V dropped 5 bases and J dropped 2; count of bases not matched to a gene: 15. The germline CDR1 and CDR2 sequences are SNHLY and FYNNEI. The CDR3 contains 18 residues. DNA for the CDR3: TGTGCCAGCAGTAGATATACCCGAACGACTAGCGGGCCCTACGAGCAGTACTTC. It encodes CASSRYTRTTSGPYEQYF.

This chain links TRBV6-5 with TRBJ1-2; no firm D call. The germline V gene has CDR1 MNHEY and CDR2 SVGAGI. Trimming pared 6 bases from V and 6 bases from J, leaving 11 bases between. CDR3 size: 12 residues. The chain's CDR3 is CASSSAMNGYTF. CDR3 sequence (DNA): TGTGCCAGCAGCTCCGCGATGAATGGCTACACCTTC.

This chain connects TRBV7-8 to TRBJ2-7; D is tentatively TRBD1 or TRBD2 (5 bases each). Trimming stripped 5 bases from V and 3 bases from J, with 11 bases between. The V gene's germline CDR1 is SGHVS and CDR2 FQNEAQ. The CDR3 covers 13 residues. CDR3 DNA sequence: TGTGCCAGCAGCGCCCGAGGGGACTACGAGCAGTACTTC. Translated: CASSARGDYEQYF.